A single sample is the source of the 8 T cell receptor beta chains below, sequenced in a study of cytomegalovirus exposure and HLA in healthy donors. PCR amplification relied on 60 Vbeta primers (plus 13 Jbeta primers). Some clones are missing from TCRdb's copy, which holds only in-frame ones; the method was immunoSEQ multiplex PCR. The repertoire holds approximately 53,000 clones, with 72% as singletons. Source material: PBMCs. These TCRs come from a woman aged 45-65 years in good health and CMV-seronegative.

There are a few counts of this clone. The chain's CDR3 is CAWTPGGGFTGELFF. Written as DNA, the CDR3 is TGTGCCTGGACCCCCGGCGGGGGGTTCACCGGGGAGCTGTTTTTT. The rearrangement joins TRBV30 to TRBJ2-2; TRBD2 aligns across 8 bases. CDR1 and CDR2 from the germline V gene are GTSNPN and SVGIG (reference sequence). The length of the CDR3 is 15 residues. Unmatched junction bases numbered 8, after V lost 4 bases and J lost 4 bases.

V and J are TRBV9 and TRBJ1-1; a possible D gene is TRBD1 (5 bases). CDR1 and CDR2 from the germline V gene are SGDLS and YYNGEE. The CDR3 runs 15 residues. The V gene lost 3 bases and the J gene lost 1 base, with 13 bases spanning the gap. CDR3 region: CASSDLTGGNTEAFF. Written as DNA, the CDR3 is TGTGCCAGCAGCGACCTGACGGGGGGGAACACTGAAGCTTTCTTT.

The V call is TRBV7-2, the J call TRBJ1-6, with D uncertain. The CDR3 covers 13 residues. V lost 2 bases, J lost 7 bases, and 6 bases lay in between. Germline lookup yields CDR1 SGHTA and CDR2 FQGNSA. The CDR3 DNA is TGTGCCAGCAGCTTAACGGGAAATTCACCCCTCCACTTT. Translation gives CASSLTGNSPLHF.

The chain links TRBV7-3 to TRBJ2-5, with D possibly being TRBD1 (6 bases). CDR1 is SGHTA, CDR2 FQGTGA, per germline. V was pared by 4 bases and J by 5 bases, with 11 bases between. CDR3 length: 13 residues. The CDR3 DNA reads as TGTGCCAGCAGCTCCCGACAGGCGGAGACCCAGTACTTC. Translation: CASSSRQAETQYF.

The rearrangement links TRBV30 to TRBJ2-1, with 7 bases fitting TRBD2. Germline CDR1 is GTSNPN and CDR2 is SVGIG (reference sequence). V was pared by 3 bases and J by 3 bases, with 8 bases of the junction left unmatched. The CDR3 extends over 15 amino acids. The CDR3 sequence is CAWSASSGGYNEQFF. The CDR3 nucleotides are TGTGCCTGGAGCGCTAGCTCGGGGGGCTACAATGAGCAGTTCTTC.

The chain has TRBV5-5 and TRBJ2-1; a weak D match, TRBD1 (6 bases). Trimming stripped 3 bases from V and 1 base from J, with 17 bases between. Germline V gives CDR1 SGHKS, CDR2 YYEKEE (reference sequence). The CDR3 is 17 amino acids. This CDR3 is CASSSEPGALSYNEQFF. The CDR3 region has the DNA TGTGCCAGCAGCTCCGAACCAGGGGCTCTTTCCTACAATGAGCAGTTCTTC.

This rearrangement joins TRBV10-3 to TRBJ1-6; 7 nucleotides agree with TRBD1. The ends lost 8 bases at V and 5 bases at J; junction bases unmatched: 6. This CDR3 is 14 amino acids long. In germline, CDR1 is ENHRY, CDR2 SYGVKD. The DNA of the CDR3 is TGTGCCATCGACGCGACAGGGAATAATTCACCCCTCCACTTT. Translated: CAIDATGNNSPLHF.

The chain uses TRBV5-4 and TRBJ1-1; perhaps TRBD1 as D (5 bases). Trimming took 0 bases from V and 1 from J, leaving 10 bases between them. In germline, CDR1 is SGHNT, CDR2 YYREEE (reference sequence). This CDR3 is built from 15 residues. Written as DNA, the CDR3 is TGTGCCAGCAGCTTGGCCGACCAGGGGAACACTGAAGCTTTCTTT. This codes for CASSLADQGNTEAFF.